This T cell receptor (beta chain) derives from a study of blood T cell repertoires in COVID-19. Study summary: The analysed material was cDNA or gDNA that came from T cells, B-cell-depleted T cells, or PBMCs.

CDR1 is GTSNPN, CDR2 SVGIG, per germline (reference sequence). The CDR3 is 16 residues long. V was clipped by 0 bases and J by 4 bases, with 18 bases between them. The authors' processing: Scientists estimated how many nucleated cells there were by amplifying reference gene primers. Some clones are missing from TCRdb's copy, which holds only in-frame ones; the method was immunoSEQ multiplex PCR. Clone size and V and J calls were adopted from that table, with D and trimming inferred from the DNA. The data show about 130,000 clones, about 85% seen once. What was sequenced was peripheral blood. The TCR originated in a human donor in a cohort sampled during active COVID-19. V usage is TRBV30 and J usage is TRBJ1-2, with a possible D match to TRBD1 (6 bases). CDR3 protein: CAWSVPGGGSVYGYTF. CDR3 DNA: TGTGCCTGGAGTGTACCCGGCGGGGGCTCGGTCTATGGCTACACCTTC.